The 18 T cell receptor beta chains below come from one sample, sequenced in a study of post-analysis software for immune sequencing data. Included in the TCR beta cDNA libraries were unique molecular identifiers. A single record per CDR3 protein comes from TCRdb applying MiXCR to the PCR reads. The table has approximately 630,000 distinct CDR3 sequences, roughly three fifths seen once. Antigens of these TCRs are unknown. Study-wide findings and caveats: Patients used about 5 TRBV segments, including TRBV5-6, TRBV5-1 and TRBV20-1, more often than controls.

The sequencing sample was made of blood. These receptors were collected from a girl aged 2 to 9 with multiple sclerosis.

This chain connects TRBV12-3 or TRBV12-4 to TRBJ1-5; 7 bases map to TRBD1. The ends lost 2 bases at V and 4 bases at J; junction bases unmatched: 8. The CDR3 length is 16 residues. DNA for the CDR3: TGTGCCAGCAGTTTACCTAGGACAGGCCCGAATCAGCCCCAGCATTTT. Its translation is CASSLPRTGPNQPQHF.

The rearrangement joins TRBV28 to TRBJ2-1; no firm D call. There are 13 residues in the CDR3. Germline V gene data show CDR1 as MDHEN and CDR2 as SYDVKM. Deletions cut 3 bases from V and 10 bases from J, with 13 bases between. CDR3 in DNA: TGTGCCAGCAGTTTGATCGGGTTCTGGGAGCAGTTCTTC. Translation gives CASSLIGFWEQFF.

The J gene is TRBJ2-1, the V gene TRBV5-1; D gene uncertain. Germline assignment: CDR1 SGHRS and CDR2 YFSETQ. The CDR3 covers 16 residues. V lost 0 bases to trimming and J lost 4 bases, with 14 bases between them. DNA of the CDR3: TGCGCCAGCAGCTTGGGGGTGGTCTCGAAGTACAATGAGCAGTTCTTC. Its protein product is CASSLGVVSKYNEQFF.

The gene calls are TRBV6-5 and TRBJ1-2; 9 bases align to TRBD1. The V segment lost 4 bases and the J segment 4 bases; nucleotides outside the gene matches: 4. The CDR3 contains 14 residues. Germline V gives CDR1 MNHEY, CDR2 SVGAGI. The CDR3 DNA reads TGTGCCAGCAGTTGGACAGGGGATCCCTATGGCTACACCTTC. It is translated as CASSWTGDPYGYTF.

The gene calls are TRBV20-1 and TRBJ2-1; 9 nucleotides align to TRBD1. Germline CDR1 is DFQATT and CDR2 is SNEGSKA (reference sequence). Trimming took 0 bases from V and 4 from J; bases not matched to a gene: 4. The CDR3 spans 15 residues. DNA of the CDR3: TGCAGTGCTAGAGATGAGGGGACAGGGTACAATGAGCAGTTCTTC. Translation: CSARDEGTGYNEQFF.

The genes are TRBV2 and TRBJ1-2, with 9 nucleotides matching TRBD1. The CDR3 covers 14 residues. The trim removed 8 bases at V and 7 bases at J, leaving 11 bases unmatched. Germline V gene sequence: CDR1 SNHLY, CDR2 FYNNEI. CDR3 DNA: TGTGCCAGCGGCACAGGGGGCATGCAACGTGGCTACACCTTC. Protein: CASGTGGMQRGYTF.

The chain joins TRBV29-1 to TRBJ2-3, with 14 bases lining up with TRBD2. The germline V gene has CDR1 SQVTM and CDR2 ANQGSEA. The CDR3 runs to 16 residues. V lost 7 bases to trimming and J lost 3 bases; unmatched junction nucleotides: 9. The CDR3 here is CSATPGLAGETDTQYF. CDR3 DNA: TGCAGCGCTACCCCGGGACTAGCGGGGGAGACAGATACGCAGTATTTT.

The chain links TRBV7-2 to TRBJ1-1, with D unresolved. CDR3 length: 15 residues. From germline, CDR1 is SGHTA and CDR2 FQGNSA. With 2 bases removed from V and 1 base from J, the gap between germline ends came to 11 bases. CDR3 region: CASSLFGAGNTEAFF. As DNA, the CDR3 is TGTGCCAGCAGCTTATTCGGTGCGGGGAACACTGAAGCTTTCTTT.

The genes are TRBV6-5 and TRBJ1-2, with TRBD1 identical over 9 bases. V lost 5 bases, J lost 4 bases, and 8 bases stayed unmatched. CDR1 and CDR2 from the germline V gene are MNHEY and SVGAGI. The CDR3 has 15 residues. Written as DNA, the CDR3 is TGTGCCAGCAGTATAGAACAGGGGGCCGGCTATGGCTACACCTTC. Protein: CASSIEQGAGYGYTF.

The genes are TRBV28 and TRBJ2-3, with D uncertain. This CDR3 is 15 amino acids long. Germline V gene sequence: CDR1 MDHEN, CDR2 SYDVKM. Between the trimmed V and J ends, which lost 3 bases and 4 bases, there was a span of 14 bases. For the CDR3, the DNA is TGTGCCAGCAGTTTTAGTGGCCCTAGGTCAGATACGCAGTATTTT. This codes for CASSFSGPRSDTQYF.

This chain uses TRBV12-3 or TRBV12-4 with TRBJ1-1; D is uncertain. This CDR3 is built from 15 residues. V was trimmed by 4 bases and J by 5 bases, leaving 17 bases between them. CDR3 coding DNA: TGTGCCAGCAGTTATCGAAGGACCTCGGGGACTGAAGCTTTCTTT. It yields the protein CASSYRRTSGTEAFF.

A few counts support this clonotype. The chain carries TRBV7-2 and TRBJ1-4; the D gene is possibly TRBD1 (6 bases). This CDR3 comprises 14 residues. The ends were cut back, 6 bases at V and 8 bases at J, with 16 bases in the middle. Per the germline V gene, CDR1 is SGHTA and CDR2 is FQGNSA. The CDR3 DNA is TGTGCCAGCAGTTCTCAGGGGCGCTACGAAAAACTGTTTTTT. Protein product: CASSSQGRYEKLFF.

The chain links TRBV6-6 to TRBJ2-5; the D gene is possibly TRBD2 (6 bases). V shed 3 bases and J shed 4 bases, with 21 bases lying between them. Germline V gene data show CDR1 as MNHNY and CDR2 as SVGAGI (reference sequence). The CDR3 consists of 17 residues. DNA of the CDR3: TGTGCCAGCAGTTATTCTCCGGCGGGGAAGAGGAGAGAGACCCAGTACTTC. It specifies CASSYSPAGKRRETQYF.

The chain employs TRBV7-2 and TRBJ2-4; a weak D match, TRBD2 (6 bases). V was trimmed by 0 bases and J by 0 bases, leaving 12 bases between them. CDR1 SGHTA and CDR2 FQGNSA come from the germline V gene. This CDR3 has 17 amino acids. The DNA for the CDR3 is TGTGCCAGCAGCTTAGCCCTACTAGCTGAAGCCAAAAACATTCAGTACTTC. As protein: CASSLALLAEAKNIQYF.

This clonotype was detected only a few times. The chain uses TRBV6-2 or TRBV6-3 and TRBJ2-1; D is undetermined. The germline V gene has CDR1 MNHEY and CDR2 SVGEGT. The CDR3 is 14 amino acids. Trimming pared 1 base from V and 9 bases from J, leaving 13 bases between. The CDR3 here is CASSYLTGRGEQFF. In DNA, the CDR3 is TGTGCCAGCAGTTACTTAACTGGGCGAGGTGAGCAGTTCTTC.

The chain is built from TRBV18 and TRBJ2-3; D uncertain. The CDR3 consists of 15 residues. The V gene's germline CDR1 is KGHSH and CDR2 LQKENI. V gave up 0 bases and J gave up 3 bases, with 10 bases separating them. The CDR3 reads CASSPPGQQTDTQYF. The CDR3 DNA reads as TGTGCCAGCTCACCACCTGGCCAACAAACAGATACGCAGTATTTT.

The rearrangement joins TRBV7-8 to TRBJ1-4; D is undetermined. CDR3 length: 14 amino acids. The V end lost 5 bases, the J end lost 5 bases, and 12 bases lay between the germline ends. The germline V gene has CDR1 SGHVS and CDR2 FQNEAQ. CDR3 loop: CASSAEVWNEKLFF. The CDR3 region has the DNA TGTGCCAGCAGCGCCGAAGTATGGAATGAAAAACTGTTTTTT.

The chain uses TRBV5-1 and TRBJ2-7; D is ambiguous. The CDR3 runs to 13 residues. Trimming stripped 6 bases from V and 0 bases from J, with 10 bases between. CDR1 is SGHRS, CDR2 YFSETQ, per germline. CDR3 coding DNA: TGCGCCAGCAAGAGCGTTAACTCCTACGAGCAGTACTTC. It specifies CASKSVNSYEQYF.